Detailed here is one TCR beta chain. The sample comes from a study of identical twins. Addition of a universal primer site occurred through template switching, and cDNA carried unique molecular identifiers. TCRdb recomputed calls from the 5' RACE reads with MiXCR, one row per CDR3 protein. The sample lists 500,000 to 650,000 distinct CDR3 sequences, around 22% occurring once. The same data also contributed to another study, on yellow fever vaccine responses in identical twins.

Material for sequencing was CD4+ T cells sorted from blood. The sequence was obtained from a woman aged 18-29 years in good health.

The CDR3 coding sequence is TGCAGTGCTAGAGTCCTAGCTTTACCCAATGAGCAGTTCTTC. Protein: CSARVLALPNEQFF. The chain carries TRBV20-1 and TRBJ2-1; D is perhaps TRBD2 (5 bases). Trimming took off 1 base at V and 6 bases at J, with 13 bases between the two ends. Germline V gene data show CDR1 as DFQATT and CDR2 as SNEGSKA (reference sequence). The CDR3 length is 14 residues.